Here is one T cell receptor (beta chain) with its context. This clonotype was observed a handful of times. It lacks a known antigen. One base away there is no much larger clone; base qualities are not given. Between the V and J ends, shortened by 4 bases and 2 bases respectively, the junction contains 14 bases. Sequences LGHNA (CDR1) and YSLEER (CDR2) are obtained from the germline V gene. From its cysteine to its phenylalanine, the CDR3 spans 15 amino acids. Kept here is only the CDR3 DNA, which spans 45 bases and is read in frame from base 1. This specimen belongs to a study of blood T cells in healthy people across ages (dated by TCRdb to 2014 to 2015). Turning to the overall study: Template switching captured roughly one uniquely barcoded TCR beta cDNA molecule per two T cells in model experiments. The donors were divided into four age groups: young (average about 15 years), middle-aged (about 39), aged (about 62) and long-lived (82). Using the same blood draw, the study looked at two additional independent replicas of 1 million unique cDNA reads for two donors, one aged 18 to 30 and the other aged 80 or older. The study measured age-related changes in TCR beta repertoire diversity using deep sequencing normalized with unique cDNA molecular identifiers.

The receptor library was made with 5' RACE. Sequencing used an Illumina HiSeq 2500. A second 7 to 11 cycle PCR used a sample-barcoded 5' primer and a J-beta primer mix. Each TCR beta cDNA molecule received a unique molecular identifier from a template-switch 5' adaptor carrying 12 random nucleotides. Each sample yielded at least 3 million CDR3-containing paired-end reads. First-strand cDNA was synthesized from all RNA with the Mint cDNA synthesis kit, primed by a TRBC-specific oligonucleotide. Following uracil-DNA glycosylase treatment, a first 18-cycle PCR with universal primers M1SS and BC2_uni_R was performed on all cDNA. The authors processed their data as follows. Each sample was normalized by randomly selecting 1 million high-quality reads, each carrying a distinct molecular identifier. Instead of being binned into consensus sequences, reads with shared molecular identifiers were discarded. MiTCR, run with a Q25 quality threshold and the strictest error-elimination algorithm, handled CDR3 identification, clonotype clustering and error correction. A nonparametric unseen species model using Euler transformation provided a lower-bound estimate of total TCR beta diversity. TCRdb redid the processing of the public reads, applying fastp at Q25 and MiXCR, and retained in-frame beta chains. Entries that share a CDR3 protein sequence are merged under the most common genes and DNA. These V and J calls rely on TCRdb rather than the paper's analysis. In all, the sample holds around 1,000,000 distinct CDR3 sequences, and almost 25% of those were seen once. Less than 0.75% of the sample is held by the ten biggest clonotypes.

The donors were some 39 Caucasian individuals from Russia, aged roughly 6 to 100 years, who were systemically healthy. Each donor gave ten milliliters of peripheral blood, collected into EDTA-treated Vacutainer tubes. Ficoll-Paque density-gradient centrifugation was used to isolate PBMCs, with at least 6 million obtained per sample. Trizol reagent was used to extract total RNA from the PBMCs, yielding at least 6 micrograms per sample. Naive CD45RAhigh/CD27high T cell percentages were measured by flow cytometry on a PBMC aliquot from every donor. Summary of the overall study and its limitations: Because the CMV infection status of the donors was unknown, age-related changes in expanded clonotypes may potentially have been confounded. The percentage of naive T cells measured by flow cytometry correlated strongly with observed TCR beta diversity. Total diversity estimates from one million sequenced T cells were considered lower bounds and underestimates. Observed TCR beta diversity per million T cells fell roughly linearly with age, and a significant reduction was already apparent by age around 36. Compared with the aged group, more naive CD4+ T cells, fewer expanded clones and increased TCR diversity were shown by the long-lived group, suggesting age selection. Since profiling was done on bulk unsorted PBMCs, naive and antigen-experienced compartments could not be conclusively compared.

The sample was also linked to a second study, of T cells of mothers and their children. That second report states: Donors were nine systemically healthy Caucasian individuals: three mothers and their six children. cDNA synthesis used all of the extracted RNA, with 1.5 ug of RNA in each 15 ul reaction. In the second PCR, the M1S primer added sample barcodes and 2-4 random nucleotides. Each mother yielded over 9 million TCR beta CDR3 reads and each child 2.5 million to 3 million reads. Thymic selection shapes the output of TCR recombination in a similar way in related and unrelated pairs, and inherited differences have a minor effect. Normalized repertoire overlap in related mother-child pairs was always slightly higher than in unrelated mother-child pairs, but the difference was never significant. With a sensitivity of approximately 100 clones per million clonotypes, no persistent microchimeric T cell clones were detected. The study used deep NGS to compare TCR beta repertoires of mothers and children, seeking features distinguishing related mother-child pairs from unrelated individuals. The mean age was around 42 +/- 4 years for the mothers and approximately 11 +/- 4 years for the children. After adapter ligation was performed with NEBNext reagents, the libraries were sequenced on an Illumina HiSeq 2000 with 100+100 nt paired-end reads. To prevent cross-contamination, the mother and child libraries were prepared one month apart and sequenced in separate runs. Between roughly 450,000 and 2,000,000 distinct TCR beta clonotypes were identified per donor. Naive TCR beta clonotypes were estimated from low-frequency clonotypes matched to each donor's FACS-determined naive share, without sorting.

The sequence was obtained from a girl aged 2-15 years in good health. What was sequenced was blood. The chain is made from TRBV4-3 and TRBJ2-5; the D gene could be either TRBD1 or TRBD2, each agreeing at 5 bases. Read as DNA, the sequence is TGCGCCAGCAGCCGGGGGACGGGCATGCAAGAGACCCAGTACTTC. It translates to CASSRGTGMQETQYF.